One sample yielded the 24 T cell receptor beta chains listed below, sequenced in a study of T-cell memory formation after mild COVID-19. TCRdb itself ran the 5' RACE reads through MiXCR, one entry per CDR3 protein. The sample has about 130,000 distinct CDR3 sequences; approximately 6.3% are singletons. Sequenced material: PBMCs or a T cell subset sorted from them (not recorded which). These receptors all come from an adult woman who had mild COVID-19 (a few samples of this study predate the infection). Cell type and time point are not known.

The rearrangement joins TRBV9 to TRBJ1-2, with 7 positions matching TRBD1. CDR1 and CDR2 (germline): SGDLS, YYNGEE. The CDR3 covers 18 residues. V lost 1 base, J lost 4 bases, and 16 bases stayed unmatched. The CDR3 DNA follows: TGTGCCAGCAGCGTAAGCCCATCTCCCCTGACAGGGCTCTATGGCTACACCTTC. Amino acids: CASSVSPSPLTGLYGYTF. Complete variable domain (other parts from reference TRBV9 and TRBJ1-2): DSGVTQTPKHLITATGQRVTLRCSPRSGDLSVYWYQQSLDQGLQFLIQYYNGEERAKGNILERFSAQQFPDLHSELNLSSLELGDSALYFCASSVSPSPLTGLYGYTFGSGTRLTVV.

The chain links TRBV18 to TRBJ2-7; the match to TRBD1 covers 10 bases. The CDR3 is 14 residues long. J gave up 1 base and V 3 bases, and 0 bases lay outside the gene matches. Germline V gene data show CDR1 as KGHSH and CDR2 as LQKENI. Written as DNA, the CDR3 is TGTGCCAGCTCACCGGGACAGGGGTCCTACGAGCAGTACTTC. It translates to CASSPGQGSYEQYF.

This clonotype occurred many times. The chain is built from TRBV5-1 and TRBJ2-3; 7 bases fit TRBD2. Germline trimming cut 4 bases from V and 3 bases from J; bases unmatched to any gene: 2. The CDR3 totals 13 residues. CDR1 is SGHRS and CDR2 is YFSETQ in the germline V gene. The CDR3 region has the DNA TGCGCCAGCAGCGAAGCGGGGACAGATACGCAGTATTTT. This gives the protein CASSEAGTDTQYF.

In its sample, this clonotype was seen many times. The V call is TRBV5-1, the J call TRBJ1-6; TRBD1 aligns across 7 bases. Germline CDR1 and CDR2: SGHRS and YFSETQ. The J segment lost 3 bases and the V segment lost 7 bases, leaving 4 bases of the junction unmatched. The CDR3 covers 14 residues. The CDR3 here is CASGTGDYNSPLHF. CDR3 nucleotides: TGCGCCAGCGGCACAGGGGACTATAATTCACCCCTCCACTTT.

This clonotype has a handful of counts. The chain is built from TRBV4-2 and TRBJ1-5; D ambiguous. V lost 0 bases and J lost 5, with 5 bases in between. The CDR3 extends over 13 amino acids. The germline V gene encodes CDR1 LGHNA and CDR2 YNFKEQ. Here the CDR3 reads CASSQDSYQPQHF. CDR3 coding DNA: TGTGCCAGCAGCCAAGACAGTTATCAGCCCCAGCATTTT.

This clonotype was seen many times. The chain has TRBV20-1 and TRBJ1-1; D gene unclear. From germline, CDR1 is DFQATT and CDR2 SNEGSKA (reference sequence). This CDR3 is 12 amino acids long. Trimming pared 3 bases from V and 7 bases from J, leaving 12 bases between. In DNA form, the CDR3 reads TGCAGTGCTAGTCGCAAGGGAAATGAAGCTTTCTTT. This translates into CSASRKGNEAFF.

The V gene is TRBV18, the J gene TRBJ1-1; D not resolved. Trimming shortened V by 2 bases and J by 1 base, and 5 bases separated the two germline ends. CDR1 is KGHSH, CDR2 LQKENI, per germline. The CDR3 has 13 residues. CDR3 nucleotide sequence: TGTGCCAGCTCACCATCACAGAACACTGAAGCTTTCTTT. This sequence encodes CASSPSQNTEAFF.

As concerns this clonotype: This may come from a read error, since a much larger clone is one base off. V and J are TRBV18 and TRBJ2-5; D might be TRBD1 or TRBD2, each matching 5 bases. Per the germline V gene, CDR1 is KGHSH and CDR2 is LQKENI. This CDR3 comprises 13 residues. The CDR3 loop is CDSSPGHQETQYF. The CDR3 DNA reads TGTGACAGCTCACCGGGACACCAAGAGACCCAGTACTTC.

This clonotype was recorded at least ten times. The chain carries TRBV18 and TRBJ1-2, with D uncertain. The germline CDR1 and CDR2 sequences are KGHSH and LQKENI. This CDR3 comprises 13 residues. Trimming cost V 0 bases and J 4 bases, with 6 bases left between them. CDR3 amino acids: CASSPPNSYGYTF. The CDR3 nucleotides are TGTGCCAGCTCACCACCGAACAGCTATGGCTACACCTTC.

The sample holds a few counts of this clonotype. The rearrangement links TRBV7-3 to TRBJ2-2; D ambiguous. The germline CDR1 and CDR2 sequences are SGHTA and FQGTGA. The CDR3 loop spans 14 amino acids. The V and J ends lost 5 bases and 4 bases respectively, with 11 bases between them. CDR3 sequence: CASSAHPLTGELFF. In nucleotides, the CDR3 is TGTGCCAGCAGCGCCCACCCACTCACCGGGGAGCTGTTTTTT.

The chain uses TRBV6-5 and TRBJ2-1; D might be TRBD1 or TRBD2, each matching 5 bases. V dropped 2 bases and J dropped 10 bases, with 12 bases sitting between them. The CDR3 loop spans 13 amino acids. Germline CDR1 and CDR2: MNHEY and SVGAGI. CDR3 region: CASSYVSGREQFF. In DNA, the CDR3 is TGTGCCAGCAGTTACGTATCGGGGCGCGAGCAGTTCTTC.

This clonotype was seen a handful of times. The J gene is TRBJ1-1, the V gene TRBV5-5; 9 nucleotides line up with TRBD1. The germline gives CDR1 SGHKS, CDR2 YYEKEE (reference sequence). This CDR3 has 14 amino acids. Losses at the gene ends were 3 bases for V and 4 bases for J; bases not matched to a gene: 4. The CDR3 loop is CASSWGQGGTEAFF. In nucleotides, the CDR3 is TGTGCCAGCAGCTGGGGACAGGGAGGCACTGAAGCTTTCTTT.

This clonotype was picked up many times. The rearrangement uses TRBV7-2 and TRBJ2-1; D remains unclear. Germline V CDR1 and CDR2: SGHTA, FQGNSA. Trimming pared 2 bases from V and 0 bases from J, leaving 8 bases between. The CDR3 is made up of 15 amino acids. CDR3 nucleotides: TGTGCCAGCAGCTTATCGGTTAGCTCCTACAATGAGCAGTTCTTC. This gives the protein CASSLSVSSYNEQFF.

The gene calls are TRBV2 and TRBJ2-2, with TRBD1 identical over 7 bases. The CDR3 has 14 residues. Germline assignment: CDR1 SNHLY and CDR2 FYNNEI. J was trimmed by 2 bases and V by 7 bases; bases with no gene match: 4. This CDR3 reads CASTHRGNTGELFF. DNA of the CDR3: TGTGCCAGCACCCACAGGGGTAACACCGGGGAGCTGTTTTTT.

CDR3 sequence: CSAIRGQTYGYTF. The CDR3 nucleotides are TGCAGCGCTATCCGGGGGCAGACCTATGGCTACACCTTC. V and J are TRBV29-1 and TRBJ1-2; perhaps TRBD1 as D (6 bases). Deletions cut 7 bases from V and 4 bases from J, with 16 bases between. This CDR3 region has 13 residues. CDR1 is SQVTM and CDR2 is ANQGSEA in the germline V gene.

The rearrangement links TRBV21-1 to TRBJ2-2; the table's D call, TRBD1, was not checked against the DNA. TRBV21-1 is listed as a pseudogene. The CDR3 is 15 amino acids. The CDR3, as DNA: TGTGCCAGCAGCCCTAGCAGGGGGAACACCGGGGAGCTGTTTTTT. Translated, it gives CASSPSRGNTGELFF.

This clonotype was found many times. V and J are TRBV7-2 and TRBJ2-5; a possible D gene is TRBD2 (6 bases). The V end was cut by 1 base, the J end by 12 bases, with 15 bases between. Germline V CDR1 and CDR2: SGHTA, FQGNSA. The CDR3 sequence is 13 residues long. DNA for the CDR3: TGTGCCAGCAGCTTAGATTCGTCGGGAGTCAAGTACTTC. It yields the protein CASSLDSSGVKYF.

The chain has TRBV27 and TRBJ1-2, with unresolved D. Trimming cost V 8 bases and J 3 bases, with 19 bases left between them. Looked up from germline, CDR1 is MNHEY and CDR2 is SMNVEV (reference sequence). CDR3 size: 15 residues. DNA of the CDR3: TGTGCCAGCGGAGAATCCATAGCCGAATACTATGGCTACACCTTC. It translates to CASGESIAEYYGYTF.

The chain couples TRBV18 to TRBJ1-1; D may be TRBD1 (6 bases). CDR1 and CDR2 (germline): KGHSH, LQKENI. The germline V and J ends were trimmed by 5 bases and 3 bases, with 16 bases remaining between them. This CDR3 region has 15 residues. CDR3 DNA: TGTGCCAGCTCATCCTTCGTGGGGGCGGACACTGAAGCTTTCTTT. It codes for CASSSFVGADTEAFF.

This clonotype was picked up many times. The chain combines TRBV5-5 with TRBJ2-3, with D possibly TRBD2 on 5 matching bases. V lost 0 bases and J lost 3, with 11 bases in between. CDR1 and CDR2 from the germline V gene are SGHKS and YYEKEE (reference sequence). The CDR3 has 15 amino acids. Here the CDR3 reads CASSLAGFGTDTQYF. The CDR3 coding sequence is TGTGCCAGCAGCTTGGCGGGGTTTGGTACAGATACGCAGTATTTT.

The gene calls are TRBV4-3 and TRBJ1-5; D not certain. The CDR3 length is 14 residues. V lost 0 bases to trimming and J lost 3 bases, with 6 bases between them. Germline assignment: CDR1 LGHNA and CDR2 YSLEER. CDR3 in amino acids: CASSQERANQPQHF. The CDR3 DNA is TGCGCCAGCAGCCAAGAAAGGGCCAATCAGCCCCAGCATTTT.

This clonotype was picked up a small number of times. The chain is built from TRBV27 and TRBJ1-6; 8 bases align to TRBD1. Germline CDR1 and CDR2: MNHEY and SMNVEV (reference sequence). V was clipped by 6 bases and J by 7 bases; unmatched bases: 14. The CDR3 runs 17 residues. CDR3 in DNA: TGTGCCAGCAGCTCACCCCTTATCCAGGGGGCAAATTCACCCCTCCACTTT. This encodes CASSSPLIQGANSPLHF.

This clonotype was picked up a small number of times. The chain combines TRBV2 with TRBJ1-3; D not certain. The CDR3 spans 12 residues. Germline values: CDR1 SNHLY, CDR2 FYNNEI. Deletions cut 4 bases from V and 4 bases from J, with 5 bases between. The CDR3 loop reads CASSAAGNTIYF. As DNA, the CDR3 is TGTGCCAGCAGTGCAGCGGGAAACACCATATATTTT.

The genes are TRBV12-3 or TRBV12-4 and TRBJ1-1; possibly TRBD1 for D (5 bases). V was pared by 5 bases and J by 6 bases, with 16 bases between. The CDR3 is 14 residues long. The CDR3 nucleotides read TGTGCCAGCAGTCACCTATCCAGGGTGGCTGAAGCTTTCTTT. Its translation: CASSHLSRVAEAFF.